This entry describes one TCR beta chain. Likely a read error: the CDR3 ends without its conserved phenylalanine or tryptophan. The limits of the CDR3 on the DNA are not certain, so only TCRdb's listed CDR3 is given. The entry originates in a study of neurological immune-mediated disorders. This sample's time point: longitudinal time-point 2. PBMCs numbering 2 million and stored at -80 C yielded the unsorted libraries. TCRdb passed the 5' RACE reads through MiXCR, listing each CDR3 protein once. Found here are roughly 80,000 distinct CDR3 sequences, nearly 6% of them singletons; the top ten hold 7.9%. Sequenced material: PBMCs. This clonotype was sampled from a woman aged 60-70 years with multiple sclerosis.

The CDR3 loop reads CASSPILAGGPIQL. This sequence joins TRBV28 and TRBJ2-3; the table's D call, TRBD2, has no DNA check behind it. The CDR3 is 14 amino acids in total, end residues counted. Germline V gene data show CDR1 as MDHEN and CDR2 as SYDVKM.